This T cell receptor beta chain was retrieved from a study of T cells in Graves' hyperthyroidism and ophthalmopathy. Study results and caveats: Ophthalmopathy, which appeared later, was predicted by the model a median around 6 months before onset. Classification by a 13 V-J model distinguished ophthalmopathy from stable hyperthyroidism.

The CDR3 runs 15 residues. Per germline, CDR1 DFQATT and CDR2 SNEGSKA (reference sequence). Uncontrolled infection, other autoimmune disease, pregnancy and lactation each barred patients from inclusion. Used for diagnoses were clinical symptoms, serum thyroxine and TRAb, thyroid ultrasound and orbital computed tomography. Amplification yielded TCR beta CDR3 regions, with RNA transcripts as the source. During a first-round RT-PCR of the TCR CDR3, the HTBI primer set was used. TCRdb reprocessed the multiplex PCR reads with MiXCR, giving one entry per CDR3 protein. The table records about 540,000 distinct CDR3 sequences, 40% to 55% of them present only once. Remarks on this clonotype: Its antigen remains unidentified. Mismatch with germline at one junction end may stem from a read error.

V usage is TRBV20-1 and J usage is TRBJ1-4; weak D call: TRBD1 (6 bases). Sample: peripheral blood or thyroid tissue (not recorded which). The TCR sequence derives from a woman aged 18-35 years with Graves' hyperthyroidism. In DNA form, the CDR3 reads TGCGGTGCTAGAGACCGGTCAGGGGCAAGGGAAAAACTGTTTTTT. Translating gives CGARDRSGAREKLFF.